This T cell receptor beta chain was observed in a study of T cell changes during pregnancy in multiple sclerosis. Assay used: immunoSEQ multiplex PCR; TCRdb lists only in-frame clones, some missing. Here the sample spans approximately 50,000 clones, approximately 94% being singletons. The sample consisted of CD4+ T cells from peripheral blood mononuclear cells, taken in the third trimester of pregnancy. The sequence derives from a female donor with multiple sclerosis, enrolled in a pregnancy study.

The CDR3 DNA is TGTGCCAGCTCACCAGGACAGTTAGAAGGAAACACCATATATTTT. It encodes CASSPGQLEGNTIYF. The V call is TRBV18, the J call TRBJ1-3; possibly TRBD1 for D (6 bases). This CDR3 contains 15 residues. The V and J ends lost 2 bases and 4 bases respectively, with 12 bases between them. The germline V gene encodes CDR1 KGHSH and CDR2 LQKENI.